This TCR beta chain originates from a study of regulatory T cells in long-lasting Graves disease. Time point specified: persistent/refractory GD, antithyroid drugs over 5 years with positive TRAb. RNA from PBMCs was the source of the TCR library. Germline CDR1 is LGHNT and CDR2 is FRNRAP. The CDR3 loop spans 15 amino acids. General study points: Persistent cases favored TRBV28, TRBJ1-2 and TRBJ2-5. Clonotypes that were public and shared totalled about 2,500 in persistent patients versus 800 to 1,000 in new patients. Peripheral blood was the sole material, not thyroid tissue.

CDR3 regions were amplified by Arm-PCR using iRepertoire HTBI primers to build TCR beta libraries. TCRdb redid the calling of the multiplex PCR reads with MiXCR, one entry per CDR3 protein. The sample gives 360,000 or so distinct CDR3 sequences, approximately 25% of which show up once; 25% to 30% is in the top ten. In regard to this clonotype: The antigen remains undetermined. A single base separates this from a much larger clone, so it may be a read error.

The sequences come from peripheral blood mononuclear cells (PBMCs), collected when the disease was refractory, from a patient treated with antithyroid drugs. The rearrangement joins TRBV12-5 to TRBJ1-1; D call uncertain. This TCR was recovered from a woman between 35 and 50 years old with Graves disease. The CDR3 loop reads CASGLVLGSMTGAFF. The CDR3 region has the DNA TGTGCTAGTGGTTTGGTACTGGGGAGTATGACTGGAGCTTTCTTT.